These T cell receptor beta chains were read from a single sample in a study of regulatory T cells in long-lasting Graves disease. A single record per CDR3 protein comes from TCRdb applying MiXCR to the multiplex PCR reads. This table holds roughly 350,000 distinct CDR3 sequences, 15% to 20% found once. Separately, the same data were catalogued under a study of T cells in Graves' hyperthyroidism and ophthalmopathy.

The specimen comprised peripheral blood mononuclear cells (PBMCs), sampled at new diagnosis, from a patient treated with antithyroid drugs. The receptors stem from a young woman with Graves disease. CDR3s leave out the opening cysteine and the closing phenylalanine or tryptophan. The size field is filled for only some rows; it gives once, few, many or a size class.

V	J	size	CDR3
TRBV30	TRBJ2-1	many	AWSVERNEQF
TRBV5-5	TRBJ2-5	many	ASSLRGRRETQY
TRBV20-1	TRBJ2-3	many	SANIAGGLTDTQY
TRBV18	TRBJ2-5	.	ASSETVYQETQY
TRBV18	TRBJ2-2	many	ASSPVVGLDSGELF
TRBV28	TRBJ2-3	many	ASSLPAGADTQY
TRBV5-1	TRBJ1-1	many	ASRIGTDNTEAF
TRBV15	TRBJ2-1	many	ATSSATGGSYEQF
TRBV24-1	TRBJ2-2	many	ATSDTTNTGELF
TRBV19	TRBJ2-5	many	ASSTVRDREETQY
TRBV3-1	TRBJ1-2	many	ASSQDSLQGNGYT
TRBV7-3	TRBJ2-3	.	ASSLASGGHSTDTQY
TRBV6-5	TRBJ2-1	.	ASSYSIWGNSDNEQF
TRBV5-6	TRBJ2-2	.	ASSLGTHLGGRGTGELF
TRBV20-1	TRBJ2-3	.	SASVPQGADTQY
TRBV11-2	TRBJ2-2	.	ASSFRGPNTVVPGELF
TRBV27	TRBJ1-1	.	ASSYRGSSEAF
TRBV12-3/TRBV12-4	TRBJ1-2	.	ASSFDSSNYGYT
TRBV7-8	TRBJ1-2	many	ASSLSAQPGDYGYT
TRBV15	TRBJ2-1	many	ATSRTSGEYNEQF
TRBV7-2	TRBJ1-1	many	ASSLYAARNTEAF
TRBV11-2	TRBJ2-7	many	ASSLDAGDVGSYEQY
TRBV2	TRBJ2-7	many	ASLAFWAGNDYEQY
TRBV7-9	TRBJ2-1	many	ASSLVLAGEGEQF
TRBV3-1	TRBJ1-5	many	ASSQESSAVWPQH
TRBV30	TRBJ1-3	few	AWSPFGGAISGNTIY
TRBV5-6	TRBJ2-3	.	ASSSPYGSNRTDTQY
TRBV20-1	TRBJ2-5	many	SAMGATQETQY
TRBV18	TRBJ2-7	.	ASCPGPVYEQY
TRBV5-5	TRBJ2-1	many	ASSFPGRSSYNEQF
TRBV19	TRBJ2-1	few	ASTPGYLSYNEQF
TRBV12-3/TRBV12-4	TRBJ2-3	.	ASSLLGGGVDTQY
TRBV7-8	TRBJ2-1	many	ASSPITGTGGF
TRBV18	TRBJ2-7	many	ASSPRLAGGRYEQY
TRBV20-1	TRBJ2-1	medium-sized	SARSAGGINEQF
TRBV27	TRBJ2-7	many	ASSLSTGGVYEQY
TRBV28	TRBJ1-1	many	ASSKDRGRGAF
TRBV6-1	TRBJ2-1	.	ASSHGGRHYDEQF
TRBV2	TRBJ1-2	many	ASSDRNYGYT
TRBV2	TRBJ1-5	many	ASSEAIRDGLRPQH
TRBV20-1	TRBJ2-4	many	SASKGAKNIQY
TRBV27	TRBJ1-2	few	ASRSTAGQPTNYGYT
TRBV12-3/TRBV12-4	TRBJ1-1	many	ASRNSGGITEAF
TRBV6-9	TRBJ2-7	.	ASSLARYYEQY
TRBV28	TRBJ1-1	many	ASTERGPINTEAF
TRBV3-1	TRBJ2-1	many	ASSQDSGVEF
TRBV12-3/TRBV12-4	TRBJ2-1	many	ASTPSGRGYNEQF
TRBV10-2	TRBJ2-2	many	ASSELTNTGELF
TRBV10-3	TRBJ1-1	.	AISEPPGQGATEAF
TRBV10-3	TRBJ2-5	.	AISESPDSQETQY
TRBV20-1	TRBJ1-6	few	SARGGAKGMVPYNSPLH
TRBV7-2	TRBJ1-2	many	ASSLVSRGTEYGYT
TRBV15	TRBJ2-7	.	ATSRDSGQGNYEQY
TRBV27	TRBJ2-1	many	ASRLSGTSLNEQF
TRBV20-1	TRBJ2-3	many	SALNPSGVTDTQY
TRBV11-2	TRBJ2-5	many	ASSFTLAGVGGETQY
TRBV30	TRBJ1-1	many	AWRTGGAGTEAF
TRBV20-1	TRBJ2-7	many	SARDPHSSSYEQY
TRBV3-1	TRBJ2-1	many	ASSDPLAGPVDEQF
TRBV12-3/TRBV12-4	TRBJ1-3	many	ASSPRGTAGNTIY